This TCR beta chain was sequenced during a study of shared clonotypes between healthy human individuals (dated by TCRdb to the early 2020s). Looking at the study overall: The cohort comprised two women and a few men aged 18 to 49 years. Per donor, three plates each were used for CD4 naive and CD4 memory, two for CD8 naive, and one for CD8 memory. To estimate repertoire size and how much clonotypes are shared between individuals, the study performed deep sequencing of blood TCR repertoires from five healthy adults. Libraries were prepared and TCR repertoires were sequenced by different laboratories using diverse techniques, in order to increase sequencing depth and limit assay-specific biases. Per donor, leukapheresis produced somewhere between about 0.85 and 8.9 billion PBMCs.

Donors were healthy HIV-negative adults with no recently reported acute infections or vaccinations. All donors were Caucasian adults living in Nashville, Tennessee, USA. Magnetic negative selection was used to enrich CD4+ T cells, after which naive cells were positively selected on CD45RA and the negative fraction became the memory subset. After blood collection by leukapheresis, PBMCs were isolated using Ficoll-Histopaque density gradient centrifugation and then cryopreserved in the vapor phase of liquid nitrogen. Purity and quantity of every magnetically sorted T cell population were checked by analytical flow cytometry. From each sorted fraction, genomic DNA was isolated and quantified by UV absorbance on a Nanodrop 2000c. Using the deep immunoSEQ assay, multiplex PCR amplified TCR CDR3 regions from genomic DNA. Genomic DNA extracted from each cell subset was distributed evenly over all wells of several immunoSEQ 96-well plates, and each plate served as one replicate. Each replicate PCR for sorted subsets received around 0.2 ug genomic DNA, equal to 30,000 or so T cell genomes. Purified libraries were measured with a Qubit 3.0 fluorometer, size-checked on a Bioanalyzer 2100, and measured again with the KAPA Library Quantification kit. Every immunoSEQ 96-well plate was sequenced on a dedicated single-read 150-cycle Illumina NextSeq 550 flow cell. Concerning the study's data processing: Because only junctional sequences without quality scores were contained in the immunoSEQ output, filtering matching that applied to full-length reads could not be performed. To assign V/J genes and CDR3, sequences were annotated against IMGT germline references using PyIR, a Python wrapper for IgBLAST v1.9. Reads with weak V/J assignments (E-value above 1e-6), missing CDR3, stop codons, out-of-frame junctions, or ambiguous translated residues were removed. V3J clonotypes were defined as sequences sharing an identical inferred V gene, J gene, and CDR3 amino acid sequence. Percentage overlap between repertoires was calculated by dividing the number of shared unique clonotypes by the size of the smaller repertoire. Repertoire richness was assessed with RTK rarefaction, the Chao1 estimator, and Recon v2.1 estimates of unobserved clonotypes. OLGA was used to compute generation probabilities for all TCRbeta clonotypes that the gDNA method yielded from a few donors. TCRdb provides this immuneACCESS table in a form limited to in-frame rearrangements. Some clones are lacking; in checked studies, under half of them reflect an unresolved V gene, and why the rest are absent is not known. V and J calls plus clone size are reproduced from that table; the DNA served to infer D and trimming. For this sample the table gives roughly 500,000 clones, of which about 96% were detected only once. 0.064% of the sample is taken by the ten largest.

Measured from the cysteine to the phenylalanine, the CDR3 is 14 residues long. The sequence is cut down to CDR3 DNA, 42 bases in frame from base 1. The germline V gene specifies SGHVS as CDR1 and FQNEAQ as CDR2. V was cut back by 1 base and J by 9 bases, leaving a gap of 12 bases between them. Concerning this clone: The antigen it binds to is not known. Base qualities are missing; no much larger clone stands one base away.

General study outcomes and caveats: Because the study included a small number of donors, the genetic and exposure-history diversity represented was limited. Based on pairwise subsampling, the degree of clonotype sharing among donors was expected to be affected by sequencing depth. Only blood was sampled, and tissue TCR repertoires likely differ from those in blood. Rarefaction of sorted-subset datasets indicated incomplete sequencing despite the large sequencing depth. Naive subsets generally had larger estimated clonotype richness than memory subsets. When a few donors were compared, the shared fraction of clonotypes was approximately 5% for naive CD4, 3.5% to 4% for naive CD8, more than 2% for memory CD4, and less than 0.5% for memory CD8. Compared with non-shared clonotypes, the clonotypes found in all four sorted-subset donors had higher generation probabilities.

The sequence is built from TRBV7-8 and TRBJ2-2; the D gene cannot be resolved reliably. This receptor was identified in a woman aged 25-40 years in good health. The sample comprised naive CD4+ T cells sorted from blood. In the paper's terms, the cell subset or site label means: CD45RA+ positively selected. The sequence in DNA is TGTGCCAGCAGCTTAGGCTGGATAGCCCGGGAGCTGTTTTTT. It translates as CASSLGWIARELFF.